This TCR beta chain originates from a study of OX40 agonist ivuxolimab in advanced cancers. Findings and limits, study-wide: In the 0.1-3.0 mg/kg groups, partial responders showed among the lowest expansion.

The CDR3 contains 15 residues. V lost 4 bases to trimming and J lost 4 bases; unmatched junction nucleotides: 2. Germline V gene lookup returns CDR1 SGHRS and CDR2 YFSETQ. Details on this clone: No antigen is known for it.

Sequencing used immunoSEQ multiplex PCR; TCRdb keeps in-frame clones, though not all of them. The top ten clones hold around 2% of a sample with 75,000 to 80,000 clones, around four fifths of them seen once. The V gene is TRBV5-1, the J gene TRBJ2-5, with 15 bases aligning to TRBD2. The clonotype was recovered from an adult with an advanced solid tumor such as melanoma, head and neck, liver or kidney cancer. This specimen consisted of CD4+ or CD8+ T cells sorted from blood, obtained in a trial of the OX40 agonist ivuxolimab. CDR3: CASSPGLAGGETQYF. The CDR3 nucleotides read TGCGCCAGCAGCCCGGGACTAGCGGGAGGAGAGACCCAGTACTTC.